This T cell receptor (beta chain) was documented in a study of response to subunit inactivated influenza vaccine (dated by TCRdb to the late 2010s). Describing the broader study: Deep quantitative profiling of the T cell receptor repertoire was used in the study to follow responses to a trivalent subunit inactivated influenza vaccine. Broad study findings and their caveats: The authors suggested that each seasonal influenza vaccination may recruit only a limited number of new T cells.

From its cysteine to its phenylalanine, the CDR3 spans 14 amino acids. CDR3 DNA only is kept here, 42 bases in frame from base 1. Trimming at the junction amounts to 2 bases on V and 7 bases on J, and the germline ends lie 14 bases apart. The library was generated by RT-PCR. The sample was run on an Illumina HiSeq 2500. Clones were called with MiXCR by TCRdb after fastp trimmed the public reads at Q25, and only in-frame beta chains were retained. Every CDR3 protein is listed once, alongside the most common genes and DNA of its rows. The sample table contains roughly 500,000 distinct CDR3 sequences; only one count was recorded for roughly 25% of them. In total, the top ten clones hold 2.5% to 3% of the sample. About this clonotype itself: Its antigen remains unidentified. No much larger clonotype is one base removed from it; base qualities were not supplied.

A further study also used this sample, focusing on T cells expressing NK-cell markers. From the second report: 5'RACE template switching, by which a universal primer site and unique molecular identifiers were added, was used to make TCR beta cDNA libraries. TCR beta-chain repertoires were profiled in sorted CD3+CD56+NKG2C+, CD3+CD56+NKG2C- and CD3+CD56-NKG2C+ T-cell subsets from seven or eight donors. Among the eight sequenced donors, seven were HCMV-seropositive and one was HCMV-seronegative. To restrict sorting to alphabetaTCR-expressing T cells, an anti-gammadeltaTCR antibody was added in several experiments. In over 5 donors, the dominant CD3+CD56+NKG2C+ clonotypes were among the top 10 CD8+ clonotypes and accounted for about 1.0-7.5% of CD8+ T cells. Those dominant clonotypes were again the most abundant among CD3+CD56-NKG2C+ cells in a handful of donors, at about 25-60.1%. Whether the expanded NKG2C-expressing T cell clones were specific for HCMV antigens remained unclear. The study sequenced eight donors, all healthy volunteers chosen at random: three men and five women. To determine HCMV serostatus, a commercial ELISA kit was used to detect HCMV-specific IgG in serum. Peripheral blood mononuclear cells were isolated from blood by Ficoll density gradient centrifugation. Magnetic immunoseparation with Miltenyi isolation kits was used to isolate CD4+ and CD8+ T cells from PBMC. Synthesis of cDNA was primed from the TCR beta constant segment and was followed by two consecutive PCR amplification steps. The libraries were sequenced on Illumina HiSeq 2000/2500, MiSeq or NextSeq, producing 2 x 150 bp reads. Reads were demultiplexed and grouped by UMI with MIGEC, and clonotypes were assembled and quantified with MiTCR. Only TCR cDNA sequences supported by at least two reads were kept to exclude erroneous sequences. The tcR package was used for downstream repertoire analysis, with clonotypes matched between fractions based on CDR3 nucleotide sequence plus V segment. Antigen specificity was annotated against VDJdb with VDJmatch, allowing one amino acid substitution in CDR3.

The receptor was isolated from a man aged 50 to 60 who received an inactivated influenza vaccine. Donor details come from another sample of the same person, matched by shared clones. Here the chain combines TRBV12-3 or TRBV12-4 and TRBJ1-2, with a weak D call of TRBD1 (5 bases match). Sequenced here: CD4+ T cells sorted from PBMCs, sampled 11 to 12 days after vaccination. The nucleotide sequence is TGTGCCAGCAGTTTATACCCAGGGACGTCTGGCTACACCTTC. It specifies CASSLYPGTSGYTF.